This TCR beta chain originates from a study of T-cell reconstitution after alpha-beta-depleted transplantation in children. Preparation of the TCRbeta library involved a method that used unique molecular identifiers. MiXCR, run by TCRdb on the PCR reads, gives a single entry per CDR3 protein. The table has about 77,000 distinct CDR3 sequences, 15% to 20% seen once. This CDR3 has 13 amino acids. Germline V gene sequence: CDR1 SGHRS, CDR2 YFSETQ. Trimming pared 2 bases from V and 7 bases from J, leaving 12 bases between. The chain recombines TRBV5-1 with TRBJ1-1; D gene unclear. This TCR came from a male patient between 2 and 10 years old who had a stem cell transplant for acute lymphoblastic leukemia, so the T cells may come from the graft donor. The material sequenced was PBMCs, mostly from graft donor cells, taken 360 days after TCRalphabeta/CD19-depleted stem cell transplant. CDR3 region: CASSFGEASEAFF. CDR3 DNA: TGCGCCAGCAGCTTTGGCGAGGCCAGTGAAGCTTTCTTT. The whole variable domain, remainder taken from reference TRBV5-1 and TRBJ1-1, is KAGVTQTPRYLIKTRGQQVTLSCSPISGHRSVSWYQQTPGQGLQFLFEYFSETQRNKGNFPGRFSGRQFSNSRSEMNVSTLELGDSALYLCASSFGEASEAFFGQGTRLTVV.